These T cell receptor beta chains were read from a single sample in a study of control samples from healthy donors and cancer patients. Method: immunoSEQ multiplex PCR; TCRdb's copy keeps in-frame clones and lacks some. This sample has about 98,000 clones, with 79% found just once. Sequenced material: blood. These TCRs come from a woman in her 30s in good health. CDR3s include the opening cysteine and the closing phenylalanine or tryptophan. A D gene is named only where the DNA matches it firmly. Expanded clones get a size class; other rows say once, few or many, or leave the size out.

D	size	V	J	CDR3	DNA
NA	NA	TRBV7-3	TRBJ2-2	CASSFGRGLGTGELFF	TGTGCCAGCAGCTTCGGTAGGGGCTTAGGCACCGGGGAGCTGTTTTTT
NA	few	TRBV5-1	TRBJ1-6	CASSLLPTATNSPLHF	TGCGCCAGCAGCTTGCTTCCAACAGCTACTAATTCACCCCTCCACTTT
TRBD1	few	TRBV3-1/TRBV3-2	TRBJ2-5	CASSQVGTGERETQYF	TGTGCCAGCAGCCAGGTCGGGACAGGGGAGCGGGAGACCCAGTACTTC
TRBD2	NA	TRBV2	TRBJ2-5	CASRKRGAQETQYF	TGTGCCAGCAGAAAGCGGGGGGCCCAAGAGACCCAGTACTTC
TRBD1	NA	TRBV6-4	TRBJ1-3	CASSDRGLGNTIYF	TGTGCCAGCAGTGACAGGGGGCTAGGAAACACCATATATTTT
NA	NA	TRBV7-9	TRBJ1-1	CASSFMGGGTEAFF	TGTGCCAGCAGCTTTATGGGCGGAGGGACTGAAGCTTTCTTT
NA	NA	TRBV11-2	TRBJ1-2	CASSLDVGQNYGYTF	TGTGCCAGCAGCTTAGATGTCGGGCAGAACTATGGCTACACCTTC
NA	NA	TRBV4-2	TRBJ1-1	CASSQGRVNTEAFF	TGTGCCAGCAGCCAAGGACGAGTGAACACTGAAGCTTTCTTT
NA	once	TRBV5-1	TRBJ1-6	CASSLAVAGNSPLHF	TGCGCCAGCAGCTTGGCCGTCGCCGGGAATTCACCCCTCCACTTT
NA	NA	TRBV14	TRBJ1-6	CASSQDRVRNSPLHF	TGTGCCAGCAGCCAAGATAGGGTTAGGAATTCACCCCTCCACTTT
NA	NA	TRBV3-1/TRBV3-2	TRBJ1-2	CASSPTLQANYGYTF	TGTGCCAGCAGCCCGACCTTACAAGCTAACTATGGCTACACCTTC
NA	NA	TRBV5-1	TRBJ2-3	CASSLEAGTDTQYF	TGCGCCAGCAGCTTGGAAGCGGGCACAGATACGCAGTATTTT
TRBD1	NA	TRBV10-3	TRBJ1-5	CAISWTGGDQPQHF	TGTGCCATCAGCTGGACAGGGGGCGATCAGCCCCAGCATTTT
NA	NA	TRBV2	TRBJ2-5	CASSELGSQETQYF	TGTGCCAGCAGTGAACTCGGCAGCCAAGAGACCCAGTACTTC
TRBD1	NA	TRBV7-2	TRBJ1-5	CASSLVRDSYQPQHF	TGTGCCAGCAGCCTCGTCCGGGACAGTTATCAGCCCCAGCATTTT
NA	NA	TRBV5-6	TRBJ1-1	CASSLGETRLMNTEAFF	TGTGCCAGCAGCTTGGGTGAAACCCGCCTAATGAACACTGAAGCTTTCTTT
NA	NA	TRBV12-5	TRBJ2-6	CASGESGANVLTF	TGTGCTAGTGGTGAAAGTGGGGCCAACGTCCTGACTTTC
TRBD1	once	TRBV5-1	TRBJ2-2	CASSIGQGDTGELFF	TGCGCCAGCAGCATTGGACAGGGGGACACCGGGGAGCTGTTTTTT
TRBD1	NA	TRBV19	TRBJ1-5	CATQSHRGGVQPQHF	TGTGCCACCCAGAGTCACAGGGGGGGAGTTCAGCCCCAGCATTTT
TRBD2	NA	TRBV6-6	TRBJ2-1	CASSYEAGQTYNEQFF	TGTGCCAGCAGTTATGAAGCGGGGCAGACCTACAATGAGCAGTTCTTC
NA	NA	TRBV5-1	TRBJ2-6	CASSLTVFSGANVLTF	TGCGCCAGCAGCCTAACAGTGTTCTCTGGGGCCAACGTCCTGACTTTC
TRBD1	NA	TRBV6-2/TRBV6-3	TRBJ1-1	CASSYHLTGRNTEAFF	TGTGCCAGCAGTTACCACTTGACAGGGAGGAACACTGAAGCTTTCTTT
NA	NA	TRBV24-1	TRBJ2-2	CATSDLTFGGSGELFF	TGTGCCACCAGTGATTTAACCTTCGGGGGATCCGGGGAGCTGTTTTTT
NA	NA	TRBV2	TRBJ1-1	CASSVGLGTEAFF	TGTGCCAGCAGTGTAGGGCTGGGCACTGAAGCTTTCTTT
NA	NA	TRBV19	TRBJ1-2	CASSTSTNYGYTF	TGTGCCAGTAGTACTTCGACTAACTATGGCTACACCTTC
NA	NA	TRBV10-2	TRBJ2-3	CASNPKGNTDTQYF	TGCGCCAGCAACCCAAAGGGCAACACAGATACGCAGTATTTT
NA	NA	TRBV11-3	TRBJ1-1	CASSFSTNTEAFF	TGTGCCAGCAGCTTCAGTACGAACACTGAAGCTTTCTTT
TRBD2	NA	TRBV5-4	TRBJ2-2	CASSTPRGANTGELFF	TGTGCCAGCAGTACCCCCCGGGGGGCGAACACCGGGGAGCTGTTTTTT
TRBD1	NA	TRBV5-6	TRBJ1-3	CASSQTKQGGNTIYF	TGTGCCAGCAGCCAAACTAAACAGGGGGGAAACACCATATATTTT
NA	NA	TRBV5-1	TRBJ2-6	CASSHGQFWASGANVLTF	TGCGCCAGCAGCCACGGACAGTTTTGGGCCTCTGGGGCCAACGTCCTGACTTTC
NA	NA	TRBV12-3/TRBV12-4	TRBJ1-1	CASSQGNTEAFF	TGTGCCAGCAGCCAAGGGAACACTGAAGCTTTCTTT
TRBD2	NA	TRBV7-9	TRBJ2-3	CASSLRGGLGTDTQYF	TGTGCCAGCAGCCTGCGGGGGGGCCTCGGCACAGATACGCAGTATTTT
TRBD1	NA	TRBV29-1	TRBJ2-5	CSAWDRTRSETQYF	TGCAGCGCGTGGGACAGAACCAGGTCGGAGACCCAGTACTTC
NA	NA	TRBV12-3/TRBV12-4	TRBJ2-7	CASSLGRAYEQYF	TGTGCCAGCAGTTTGGGCAGGGCCTACGAGCAGTACTTC
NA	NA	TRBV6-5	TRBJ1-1	CASSSPSRTEAFF	TGTGCCAGCAGTTCCCCCAGTCGTACTGAAGCTTTCTTT
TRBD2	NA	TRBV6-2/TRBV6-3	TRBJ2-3	CASSLAGGRPDTQYF	TGTGCCAGCAGTTTAGCGGGGGGGCGCCCAGATACGCAGTATTTT
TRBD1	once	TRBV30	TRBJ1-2	CAWSGQGGGYGYTF	TGTGCCTGGAGTGGACAGGGGGGCGGATATGGCTACACCTTC
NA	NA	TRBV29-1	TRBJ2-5	CSVDMGQETQYF	TGCAGCGTTGATATGGGGCAAGAGACCCAGTACTTC
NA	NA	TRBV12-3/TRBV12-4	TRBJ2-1	CASRRGLQEQFF	TGTGCCAGCAGAAGGGGCCTTCAAGAGCAGTTCTTC
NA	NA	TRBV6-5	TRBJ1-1	CASSRQGRNTEAFF	TGTGCCAGCAGTCGCCAGGGACGAAACACTGAAGCTTTCTTT
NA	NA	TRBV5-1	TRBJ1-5	CASSLAGGYHQPQHF	TGCGCCAGCAGCCTCGCCGGGGGCTACCATCAGCCCCAGCATTTT
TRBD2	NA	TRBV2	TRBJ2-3	CASRRLAGGPADTQYF	TGTGCCAGCAGACGACTAGCGGGGGGGCCAGCAGATACGCAGTATTTT
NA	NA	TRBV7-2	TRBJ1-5	CASSSRRAGNNQPQHF	TGTGCCAGCAGCTCCAGACGAGCAGGGAACAATCAGCCCCAGCATTTT
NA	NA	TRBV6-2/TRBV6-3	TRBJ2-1	CASSWTRYNEQFF	TGTGCCAGCAGTTGGACACGTTACAATGAGCAGTTCTTC
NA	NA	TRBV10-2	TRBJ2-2	CASSALNTGELFF	TGCGCCAGCAGTGCGCTAAACACCGGGGAGCTGTTTTTT
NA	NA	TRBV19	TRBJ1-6	CASSRSSVGPLHF	TGTGCCAGTAGTAGGTCTAGTGTCGGGCCGCTCCACTTT